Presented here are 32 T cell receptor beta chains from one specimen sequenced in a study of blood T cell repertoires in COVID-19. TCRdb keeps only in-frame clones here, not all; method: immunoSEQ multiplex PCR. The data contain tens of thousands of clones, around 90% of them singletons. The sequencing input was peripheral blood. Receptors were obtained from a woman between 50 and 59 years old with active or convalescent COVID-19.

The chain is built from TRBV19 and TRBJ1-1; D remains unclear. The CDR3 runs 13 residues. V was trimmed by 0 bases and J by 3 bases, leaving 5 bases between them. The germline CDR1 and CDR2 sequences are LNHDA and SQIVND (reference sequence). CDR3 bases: TGTGCCAGTAGTATAGAATCCGACACTGAAGCTTTCTTT. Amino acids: CASSIESDTEAFF.

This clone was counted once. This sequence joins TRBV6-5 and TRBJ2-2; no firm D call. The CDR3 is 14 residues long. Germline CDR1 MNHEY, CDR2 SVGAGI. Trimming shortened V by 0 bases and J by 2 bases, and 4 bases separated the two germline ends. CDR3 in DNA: TGTGCCAGCAGTTACTCGACTAACACCGGGGAGCTGTTTTTT. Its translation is CASSYSTNTGELFF.

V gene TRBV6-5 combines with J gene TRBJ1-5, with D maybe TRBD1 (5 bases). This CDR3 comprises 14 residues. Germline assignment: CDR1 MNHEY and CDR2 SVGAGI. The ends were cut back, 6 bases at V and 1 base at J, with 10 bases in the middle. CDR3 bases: TGTGCCAGCAGAACCGGGGGAAGCAATCAGCCCCAGCATTTT. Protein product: CASRTGGSNQPQHF.

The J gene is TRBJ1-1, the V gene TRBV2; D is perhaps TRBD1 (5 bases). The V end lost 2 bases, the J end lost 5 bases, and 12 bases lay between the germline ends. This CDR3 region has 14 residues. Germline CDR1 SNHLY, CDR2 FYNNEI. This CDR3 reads CASSERGGRTEAFF. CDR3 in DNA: TGTGCCAGCAGTGAAAGGGGCGGTAGAACTGAAGCTTTCTTT.

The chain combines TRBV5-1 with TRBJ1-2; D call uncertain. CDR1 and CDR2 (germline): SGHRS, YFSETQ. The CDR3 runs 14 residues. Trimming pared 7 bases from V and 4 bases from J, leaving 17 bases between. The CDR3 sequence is CASEPSGGSYGYTF. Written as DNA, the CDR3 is TGCGCCAGCGAACCGAGCGGAGGCAGCTATGGCTACACCTTC.

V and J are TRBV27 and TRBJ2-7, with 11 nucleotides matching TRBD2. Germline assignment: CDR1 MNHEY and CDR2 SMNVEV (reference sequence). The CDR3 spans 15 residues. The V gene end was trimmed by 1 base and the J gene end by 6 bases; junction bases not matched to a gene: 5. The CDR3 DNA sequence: TGTGCCAGCAGTTTATTTAGCGGGGGGGCGGGCGAGCAGTACTTC. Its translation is CASSLFSGGAGEQYF.

DNA of the CDR3: TGTGCCAGCGGGGACAGGGGGATATACGAGCAGTACTTC. Protein: CASGDRGIYEQYF. The chain joins TRBV11-2 to TRBJ2-7, with 11 bases identical to TRBD1. From germline, CDR1 is SGHAT and CDR2 FQNNGV. Germline trimming cut 8 bases from V and 4 bases from J; bases unmatched to any gene: 4. The length of the CDR3 is 13 residues.

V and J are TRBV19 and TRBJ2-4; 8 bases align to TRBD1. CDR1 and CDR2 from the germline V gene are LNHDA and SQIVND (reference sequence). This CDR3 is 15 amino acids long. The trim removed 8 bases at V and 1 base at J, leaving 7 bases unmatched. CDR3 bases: TGTGCCAGTCATAGCCGGGACAGGGCCAAAAACATTCAGTACTTC. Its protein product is CASHSRDRAKNIQYF.

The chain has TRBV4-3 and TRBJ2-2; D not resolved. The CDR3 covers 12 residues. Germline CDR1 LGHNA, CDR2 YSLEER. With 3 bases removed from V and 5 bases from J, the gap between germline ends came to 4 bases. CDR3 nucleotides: TGCGCCAGCAGCCACGGGACCGGGGAGCTGTTTTTT. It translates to CASSHGTGELFF.

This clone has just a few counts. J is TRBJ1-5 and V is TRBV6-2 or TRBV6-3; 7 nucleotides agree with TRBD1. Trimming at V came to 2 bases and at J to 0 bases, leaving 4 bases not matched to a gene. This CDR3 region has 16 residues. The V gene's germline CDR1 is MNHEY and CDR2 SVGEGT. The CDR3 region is CASSYGTAFSNQPQHF. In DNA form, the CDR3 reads TGTGCCAGCAGTTACGGGACAGCCTTTAGCAATCAGCCCCAGCATTTT.

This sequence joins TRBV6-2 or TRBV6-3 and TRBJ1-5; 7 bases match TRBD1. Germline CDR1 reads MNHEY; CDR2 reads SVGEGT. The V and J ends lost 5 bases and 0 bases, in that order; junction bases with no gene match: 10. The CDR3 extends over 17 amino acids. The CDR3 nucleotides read TGTGCCAGCAGTGAGCAGACAGGGTTACATAGCAATCAGCCCCAGCATTTT. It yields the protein CASSEQTGLHSNQPQHF.

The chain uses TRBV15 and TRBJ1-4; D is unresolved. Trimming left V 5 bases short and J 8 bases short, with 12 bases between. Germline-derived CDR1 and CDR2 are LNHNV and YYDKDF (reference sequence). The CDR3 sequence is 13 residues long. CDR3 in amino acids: CATSYPSGEKLFF. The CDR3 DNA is TGTGCCACCAGCTACCCTTCGGGAGAAAAACTGTTTTTT. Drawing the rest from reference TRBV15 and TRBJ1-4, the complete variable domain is DAMVIQNPRYQVTQFGKPVTLSCSQTLNHNVMYWYQQKSSQAPKLLFHYYDKDFNNEADTPDNFQSRRPNTSFCFLDIRSPGLGDTAMYLCATSYPSGEKLFFGSGTQLSVL.

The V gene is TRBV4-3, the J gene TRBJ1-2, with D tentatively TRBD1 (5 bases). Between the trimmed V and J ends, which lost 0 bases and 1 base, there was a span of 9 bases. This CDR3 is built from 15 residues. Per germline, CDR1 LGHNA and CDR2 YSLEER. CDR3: CASSQEWQGNYGYTF. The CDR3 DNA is TGCGCCAGCAGCCAAGAATGGCAGGGTAACTATGGCTACACCTTC.

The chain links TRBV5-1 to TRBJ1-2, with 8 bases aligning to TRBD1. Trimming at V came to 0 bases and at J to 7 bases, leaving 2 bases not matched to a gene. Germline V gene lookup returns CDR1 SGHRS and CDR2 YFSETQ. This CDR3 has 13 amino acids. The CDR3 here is CASSLGQGLGYTF. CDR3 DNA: TGCGCCAGCAGCTTGGGACAGGGGCTTGGCTACACCTTC.

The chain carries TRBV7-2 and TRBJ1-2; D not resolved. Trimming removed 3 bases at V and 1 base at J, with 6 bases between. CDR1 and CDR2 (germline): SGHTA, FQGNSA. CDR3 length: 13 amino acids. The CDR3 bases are TGTGCCAGCAGCTTTAACAGTAACTATGGCTACACCTTC. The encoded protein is CASSFNSNYGYTF.

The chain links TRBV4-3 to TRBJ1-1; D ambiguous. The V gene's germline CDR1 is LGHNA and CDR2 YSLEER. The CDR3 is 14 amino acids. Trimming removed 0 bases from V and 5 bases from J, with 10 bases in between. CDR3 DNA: TGCGCCAGCAGCCAAGATACGGTATCAACTGAAGCTTTCTTT. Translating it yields CASSQDTVSTEAFF.

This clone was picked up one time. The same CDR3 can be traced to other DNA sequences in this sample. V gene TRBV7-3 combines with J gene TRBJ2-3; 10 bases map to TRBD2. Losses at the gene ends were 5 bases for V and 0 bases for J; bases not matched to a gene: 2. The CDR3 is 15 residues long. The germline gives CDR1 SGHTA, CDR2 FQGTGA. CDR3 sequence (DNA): TGTGCCAGCAGCCGAGCGGGGGGGAGCACAGATACGCAGTATTTT. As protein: CASSRAGGSTDTQYF.

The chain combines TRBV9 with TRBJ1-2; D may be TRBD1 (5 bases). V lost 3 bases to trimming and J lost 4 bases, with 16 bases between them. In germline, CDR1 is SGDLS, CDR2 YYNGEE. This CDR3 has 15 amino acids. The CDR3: CASSAAGSHRYGYTF. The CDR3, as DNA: TGTGCCAGCAGCGCCGCAGGGTCTCACCGCTATGGCTACACCTTC.

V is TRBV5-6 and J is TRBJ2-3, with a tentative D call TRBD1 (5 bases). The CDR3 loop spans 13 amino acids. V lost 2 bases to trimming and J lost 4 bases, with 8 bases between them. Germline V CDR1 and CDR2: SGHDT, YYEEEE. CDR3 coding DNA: TGTGCCAGCAGCTTAGGGGCGGCAGATACGCAGTATTTT. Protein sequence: CASSLGAADTQYF.

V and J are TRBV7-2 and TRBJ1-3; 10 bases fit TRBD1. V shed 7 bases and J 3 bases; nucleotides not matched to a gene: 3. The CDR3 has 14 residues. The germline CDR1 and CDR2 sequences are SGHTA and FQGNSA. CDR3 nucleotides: TGTGCCAGCACCAGGACAGGGGGTGGAAACACCATATATTTT. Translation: CASTRTGGGNTIYF.

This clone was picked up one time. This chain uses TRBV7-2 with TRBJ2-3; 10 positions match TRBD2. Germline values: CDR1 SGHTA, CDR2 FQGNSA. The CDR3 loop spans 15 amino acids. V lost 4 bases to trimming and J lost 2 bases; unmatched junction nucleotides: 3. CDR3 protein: CASSSTSGATDTQYF. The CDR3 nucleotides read TGTGCCAGCAGCTCCACTAGCGGGGCCACAGATACGCAGTATTTT.

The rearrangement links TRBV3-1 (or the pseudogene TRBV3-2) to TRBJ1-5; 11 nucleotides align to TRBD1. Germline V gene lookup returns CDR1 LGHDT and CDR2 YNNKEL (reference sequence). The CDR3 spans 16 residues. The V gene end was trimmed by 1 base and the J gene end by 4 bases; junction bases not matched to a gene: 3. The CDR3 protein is CASSQAGTGGNQPQHF. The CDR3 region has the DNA TGTGCCAGCAGCCAAGCCGGGACAGGGGGTAATCAGCCCCAGCATTTT.

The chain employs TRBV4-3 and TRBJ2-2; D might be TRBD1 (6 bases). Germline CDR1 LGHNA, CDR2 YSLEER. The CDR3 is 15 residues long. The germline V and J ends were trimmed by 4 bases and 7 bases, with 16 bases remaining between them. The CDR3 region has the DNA TGCGCCAGCAGCCGACAACAGGGAATTAGCGGGGAGCTGTTTTTT. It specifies CASSRQQGISGELFF.

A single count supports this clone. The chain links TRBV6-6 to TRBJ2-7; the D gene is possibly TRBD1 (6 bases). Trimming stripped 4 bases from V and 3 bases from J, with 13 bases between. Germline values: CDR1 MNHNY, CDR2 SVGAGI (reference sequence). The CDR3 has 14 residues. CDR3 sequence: CASSSGQQGYEQYF. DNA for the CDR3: TGTGCCAGCAGTTCCGGTCAACAGGGCTACGAGCAGTACTTC.

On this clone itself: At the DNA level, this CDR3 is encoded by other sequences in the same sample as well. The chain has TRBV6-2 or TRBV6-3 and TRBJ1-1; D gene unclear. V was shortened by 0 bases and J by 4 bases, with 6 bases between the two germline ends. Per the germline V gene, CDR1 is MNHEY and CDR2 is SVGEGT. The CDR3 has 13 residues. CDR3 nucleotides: TGTGCCAGCAGTTACTCGGGAGGCACTGAAGCTTTCTTT. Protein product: CASSYSGGTEAFF.

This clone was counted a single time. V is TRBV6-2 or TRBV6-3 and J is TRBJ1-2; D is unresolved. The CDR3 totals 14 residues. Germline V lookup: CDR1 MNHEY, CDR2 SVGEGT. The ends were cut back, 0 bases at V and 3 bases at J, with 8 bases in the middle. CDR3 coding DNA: TGTGCCAGCAGTTACTCTGGGCAGCACTATGGCTACACCTTC. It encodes CASSYSGQHYGYTF.

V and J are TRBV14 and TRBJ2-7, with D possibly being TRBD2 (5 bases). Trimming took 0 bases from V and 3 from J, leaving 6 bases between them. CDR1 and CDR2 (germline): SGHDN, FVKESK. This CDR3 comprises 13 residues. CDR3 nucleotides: TGTGCCAGCAGCCAAGATGGAGGCTACGAGCAGTACTTC. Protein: CASSQDGGYEQYF.

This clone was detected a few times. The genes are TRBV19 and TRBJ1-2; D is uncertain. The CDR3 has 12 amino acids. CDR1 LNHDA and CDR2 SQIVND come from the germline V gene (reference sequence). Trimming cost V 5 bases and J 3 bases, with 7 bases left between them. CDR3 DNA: TGTGCCAGTAGTTACAGTGACTATGGCTACACCTTC. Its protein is CASSYSDYGYTF.

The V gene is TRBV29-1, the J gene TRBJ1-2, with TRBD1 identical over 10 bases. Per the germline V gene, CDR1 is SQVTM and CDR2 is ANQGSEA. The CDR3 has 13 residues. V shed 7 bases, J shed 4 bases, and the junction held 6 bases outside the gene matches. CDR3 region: CSATTGGTYGYTF. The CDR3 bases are TGCAGCGCAACGACAGGGGGCACCTATGGCTACACCTTC. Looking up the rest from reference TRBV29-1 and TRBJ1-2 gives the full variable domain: SAVISQKPSRDICQRGTSLTIQCQVDSQVTMMFWYRQQPGQSLTLIATANQGSEATYESGFVIDKFPISRPNLTFSTLTVSNMSPEDSSIYLCSATTGGTYGYTFGSGTRLTVV.

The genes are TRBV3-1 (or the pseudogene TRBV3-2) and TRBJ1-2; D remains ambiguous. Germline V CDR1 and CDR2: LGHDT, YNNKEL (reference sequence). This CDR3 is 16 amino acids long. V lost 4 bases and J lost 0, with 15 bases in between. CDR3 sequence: CASSRTVREPNYGYTF. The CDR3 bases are TGTGCCAGCAGCCGTACAGTCCGGGAGCCTAACTATGGCTACACCTTC.

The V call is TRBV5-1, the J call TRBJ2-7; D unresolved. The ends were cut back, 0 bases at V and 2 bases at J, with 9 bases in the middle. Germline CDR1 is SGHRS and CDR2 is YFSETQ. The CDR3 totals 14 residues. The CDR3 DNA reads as TGCGCCAGCAGCTTGGAGAATACAGCCTACGAGCAGTACTTC. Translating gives CASSLENTAYEQYF.

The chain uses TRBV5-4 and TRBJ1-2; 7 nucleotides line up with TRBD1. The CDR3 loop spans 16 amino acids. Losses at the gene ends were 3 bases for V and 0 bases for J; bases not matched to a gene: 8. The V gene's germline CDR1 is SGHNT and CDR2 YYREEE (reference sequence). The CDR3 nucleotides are TGTGCCAGCAGCTGGAACAGGGGTCTAGCTAACTATGGCTACACCTTC. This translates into CASSWNRGLANYGYTF.